The 20 T cell receptor beta chains given below trace back to one sample, sequenced in a study (dated by TCRdb to between 2015 and 2017). Libraries were made using 5' RACE. The instrument given in TCRdb is Illumina MiSeq. TCRdb reworked the public reads: Q25 trimming with fastp, MiXCR clone assembly, productive beta chains retained. Identical CDR3 proteins give one entry, which carries the most common genes and DNA. This sample gives about 50,000 distinct CDR3 sequences in total; 28% of them show up just once. The top ten clonotypes cover about 2% of the sample. Sequencing input: naive CD4+ T cells sorted from blood. The cell subset or site label of this sample denotes: naive CD4+ T cells, CD4+CD45RA+CD25-. All receptors derive from a female donor with breast cancer.

This CDR3 reads CASSPQVAGGPDTQYF. In nucleotides, the CDR3 is TGTGCCAGCAGCCCCCAAGTAGCGGGAGGGCCGGATACGCAGTATTTT. J is TRBJ2-3 and V is TRBV7-2; TRBD2 matches 11 bases. The germline gives CDR1 SGHTA, CDR2 FQGNSA. This CDR3 region has 16 residues. V lost 5 bases, J lost 6 bases, and 10 bases stayed unmatched.

This clonotype showed up just a few times. The gene calls are TRBV7-8 and TRBJ2-1; TRBD2 matches 11 bases. Germline lookup yields CDR1 SGHVS and CDR2 FQNEAQ. The CDR3 is 18 residues long. After removal of 0 bases from V and 7 bases from J, the junction contained 11 bases not matched to a gene. CDR3 DNA: TGTGCCAGCAGCTTAGCCCGAAGACTAGCGGGGAAAAAGAATGAGCAGTTCTTC. Encoded protein: CASSLARRLAGKKNEQFF.

A few counts support this clonotype. The chain's CDR3 is CASSSRDRGLGEQFF. The CDR3 bases are TGTGCCAGCAGTTCCCGGGACAGGGGGCTCGGTGAGCAGTTCTTC. The V gene is TRBV28, the J gene TRBJ2-1; 12 bases are a match to TRBD1. V was clipped by 4 bases and J by 9 bases; unmatched bases: 7. This CDR3 region has 15 residues. Per germline, CDR1 MDHEN and CDR2 SYDVKM.

This chain connects TRBV6-1 to TRBJ2-3; D perhaps matches TRBD1 (6 bases). The CDR3 sequence is 16 residues long. The germline gives CDR1 MNHNS, CDR2 SASEGT. Trimming pared 8 bases from V and 1 base from J, leaving 19 bases between. The CDR3 DNA is TGTGCCAGCGCCCGCCCAGGGGCAGAACGCACAGATACGCAGTATTTT. This sequence encodes CASARPGAERTDTQYF.

The chain couples TRBV5-5 to TRBJ1-1; perhaps TRBD1 as D (6 bases). The CDR3 spans 18 residues. The V end lost 4 bases, the J end lost 1 base, and 23 bases lay between the germline ends. Germline lookup yields CDR1 SGHKS and CDR2 YYEKEE (reference sequence). The CDR3 DNA sequence: TGTGCCAGCAGCCTAGATACAGGGTTTTATAGTCGGAACACTGAAGCTTTCTTT. Its protein is CASSLDTGFYSRNTEAFF. Variable domain in full (rest from reference TRBV5-5 and TRBJ1-1): DAGVTQSPTHLIKTRGQQVTLRCSPISGHKSVSWYQQVLGQGPQFIFQYYEKEERGRGNFPDRFSARQFPNYSSELNVNALLLGDSALYLCASSLDTGFYSRNTEAFFGQGTRLTVV.

This clonotype was picked up a small number of times. This rearrangement joins TRBV4-2 to TRBJ1-6, with unresolved D. The CDR3 consists of 13 residues. Germline assignment: CDR1 LGHNA and CDR2 YNFKEQ. Trimming cost V 1 base and J 6 bases, with 4 bases left between them. The CDR3 bases are TGTGCCAGCAGCCAAGCGGCTAATTCACCCCTCCACTTT. It encodes CASSQAANSPLHF.

This clonotype occurred a few times. The V gene is TRBV12-3 or TRBV12-4, the J gene TRBJ2-7, with D hard to call. The CDR3 is 11 amino acids. Trimming cost V 5 bases and J 2 bases, with 4 bases left between them. The CDR3, as DNA: TGTGCCAGCAGTAGGGCCTACGAGCAGTACTTC. Protein sequence: CASSRAYEQYF.

This clonotype was seen more than once but under ten times. This rearrangement joins TRBV7-9 to TRBJ1-1; the D gene is possibly TRBD1 (6 bases). The germline V gene has CDR1 SEHNR and CDR2 FQNEAQ (reference sequence). CDR3 length: 15 residues. Trimming took off 10 bases at V and 5 bases at J, with 23 bases between the two ends. CDR3 residues: CAIIVQPGERTEAFF. CDR3 in DNA: TGTGCCATCATCGTCCAACCAGGGGAGAGGACTGAAGCTTTCTTT.

This chain links TRBV20-1 with TRBJ2-3, with TRBD2 matching 8 bases. CDR1 is DFQATT and CDR2 is SNEGSKA in the germline V gene (reference sequence). The CDR3 extends over 15 amino acids. The J segment lost 3 bases and the V segment lost 5 bases, leaving 10 bases of the junction unmatched. The CDR3, as DNA: TGCAGTGCTCCCAGCCCCAGCGGGGGAACAGATACGCAGTATTTT. Residues: CSAPSPSGGTDTQYF.

There are a few counts of this clonotype. Sequence at one end of the junction differs from germline and may be a read error. V usage is TRBV12-3 or TRBV12-4 and J usage is TRBJ1-1, with TRBD1 matching over 9 bases. The CDR3 extends over 14 amino acids. DNA for the CDR3: TGTGCCAGCAGCCGGGGGCGTTTTGGGACAGGGAAACAGTTT. This gives the protein CASSRGRFGTGKQF.

This clonotype was detected ten times or more. The chain recombines TRBV20-1 with TRBJ2-5, with unresolved D. CDR3 length equals 15 residues. The germline gives CDR1 DFQATT, CDR2 SNEGSKA (reference sequence). V gave up 0 bases and J gave up 2 bases, with 13 bases separating them. CDR3 DNA sequence: TGCAGTGCTAGAGATAAAGGCAGGTTACAAGAGACCCAGTACTTC. Encoded protein: CSARDKGRLQETQYF.

The chain is built from TRBV7-9 and TRBJ1-3, with 7 bases matching TRBD1. Unmatched junction bases numbered 4, after V lost 4 bases and J lost 4 bases. This CDR3 has 14 residues. CDR1 and CDR2 (germline): SEHNR, FQNEAQ (reference sequence). CDR3 nucleotides: TGTGCCAGCAGCTCGGGACAGCCCGGAAACACCATATATTTT. This encodes CASSSGQPGNTIYF.

The chain joins TRBV7-8 to TRBJ2-1, with TRBD2 identical over 14 bases. The CDR3 length is 15 residues. CDR1 is SGHVS, CDR2 FQNEAQ, per germline. With 4 bases clipped from V and 12 bases from J, the junction kept 8 bases outside the gene matches. In DNA form, the CDR3 reads TGTGCCAGCAGCTCGCGACTAGCGGGAGGGCCCCGGCAGTTCTTC. Its translation is CASSSRLAGGPRQFF.

This clonotype showed up many times. The genes are TRBV6-5 and TRBJ2-7; a weak D match, TRBD1 (6 bases). Germline CDR1 is MNHEY and CDR2 is SVGAGI. Trimming stripped 2 bases from V and 3 bases from J, with 14 bases between. The CDR3 contains 15 residues. This CDR3 is CASSYSRDTIYEQYF. DNA of the CDR3: TGTGCCAGCAGTTACAGCCGGGACACCATCTACGAGCAGTACTTC.

This clonotype has more than one count but fewer than ten. One junction end does not reproduce the germline sequence, and a read error may be involved. This sequence joins TRBV7-3 and TRBJ2-5; 7 bases match TRBD1. The CDR3 spans 13 residues. Per the germline V gene, CDR1 is SGHTA and CDR2 is FQGTGA. The CDR3 sequence: CASGQHHQESQYF. CDR3 bases: TGTGCCTCGGGACAGCACCACCAAGAGTCCCAGTACTTC.

This clonotype was counted many times. The chain uses TRBV7-3 and TRBJ2-5; 10 nucleotides match TRBD2. Losses at the gene ends were 5 bases for V and 5 bases for J; bases not matched to a gene: 8. The CDR3 totals 15 residues. The germline gives CDR1 SGHTA, CDR2 FQGTGA. Here the CDR3 reads CASSPLGSGGETQYF. DNA for the CDR3: TGTGCCAGCAGCCCGCTAGGTAGCGGGGGGGAGACCCAGTACTTC.

A note on this clonotype: The junction and the germline gene differ at one end; a read error may be behind it. This chain's CDR3 is CASSPFWRKGLNERFF. CDR3 sequence (DNA): TGTGCCAGCAGCCCGTTTTGGCGGAAGGGCCTCAATGAGCGGTTCTTC. The V and J genes are TRBV14 and TRBJ2-1; D not resolved. This CDR3 region has 16 residues. Germline values: CDR1 SGHDN, CDR2 FVKESK.

Note on this clonotype: A much larger clone lies a single base off, so this may be a read error. This chain uses TRBV7-2 with TRBJ2-7, with 7 bases aligning to TRBD1. Germline V gives CDR1 SGHTA, CDR2 FQGNSA. This CDR3 is built from 15 residues. CDR3 nucleotide sequence: TGTGCCAGCAGCTTAGCGGGGACAGCCTCCTACGAGCAGCACTTC. This sequence encodes CASSLAGTASYEQHF.

A few counts support this clonotype. This chain links TRBV20-1 with TRBJ2-5, with 9 bases aligning to TRBD1. The CDR3 runs 14 residues. Trimming cost V 6 bases and J 4 bases; bases outside gene matches: 9. CDR1 and CDR2 (germline): DFQATT, SNEGSKA (reference sequence). The DNA of the CDR3 is TGCAGTGCAAAGACAGGGGGTGGCTTAGAGACCCAGTACTTC. Translated, it gives CSAKTGGGLETQYF.

This clonotype has a count of ten or more. J is TRBJ2-6 and V is TRBV7-2; TRBD2 might be the D (6 bases). Trimming took off 6 bases at V and 4 bases at J, with 16 bases between the two ends. Germline V gene lookup returns CDR1 SGHTA and CDR2 FQGNSA. This CDR3 region has 16 residues. In DNA form, the CDR3 reads TGTGCCAGCAGGTCTAGCGCCCGGGGAGGGGCCAACGTCCTGACTTTC. It is translated as CASRSSARGGANVLTF.